The 13 T cell receptor beta chains given below trace back to one sample, sequenced in a study of T cell responses to AZD1222 COVID-19 vaccine. Some clones are missing from TCRdb's copy, which holds only in-frame ones; the method was immunoSEQ multiplex PCR. The table shows around 160,000 clones, with 88% occurring only once. The sequencing used peripheral blood, collected on day 0 of AZD1222 vaccination. The receptors here all came from an adult in good health.

The chain recombines TRBV7-6 with TRBJ2-5; D is possibly TRBD2 (7 bases). The CDR3 totals 15 residues. The germline CDR1 and CDR2 sequences are SGHVS and FNYEAQ. V lost 1 base and J 4 bases, leaving 13 bases between the germline ends. CDR3 in amino acids: CASSLVAGALETQYF. DNA of the CDR3: TGTGCCAGCAGCTTAGTGGCGGGGGCTCTAGAGACCCAGTACTTC.

The chain is built from TRBV5-8 and TRBJ2-1; 10 bases align to TRBD1. Germline loops: CDR1 SGHTS, CDR2 YDEGEE. CDR3 length: 15 amino acids. Trimming removed 3 bases from V and 14 bases from J; junction bases left unmatched: 14. The CDR3 here is CASSSGQGLGSHEFF. The DNA for the CDR3 is TGTGCCAGCAGCTCGGGACAGGGGTTAGGGTCGCACGAGTTCTTC. The full variable domain, completed using reference TRBV5-8 and TRBJ2-1, is EAGVTQSPTHLIKTRGQQATLRCSPISGHTSVYWYQQALGLGLQFLLWYDEGEERNRGNFPPRFSGRQFPNYSSELNVNALELEDSALYLCASSSGQGLGSHEFFGPGTRLTVL.

DNA for the CDR3: TGTGCCAGCAGCACCGCGGGTCAGCCCCAGCATTTT. Amino acid sequence: CASSTAGQPQHF. The chain has TRBV12-3 or TRBV12-4 and TRBJ1-5; D gene ambiguous. Trimming pared 6 bases from V and 6 bases from J, leaving 9 bases between. The CDR3 has 12 amino acids.

This sequence joins TRBV3-1 (or the pseudogene TRBV3-2) and TRBJ2-1; no definite D call. CDR3 length equals 15 residues. Germline V lookup: CDR1 LGHDT, CDR2 YNNKEL (reference sequence). Trimming pared 4 bases from V and 12 bases from J, leaving 22 bases between. CDR3: CASSLHSSRAVAQFF. The CDR3 DNA sequence: TGTGCCAGCAGCCTTCATTCCAGTAGGGCTGTAGCGCAGTTCTTC.

The V and J genes are TRBV29-1 and TRBJ1-4, with 7 bases fitting TRBD1. The CDR3 has 15 amino acids. CDR1 and CDR2 (germline): SQVTM, ANQGSEA. V shed 0 bases and J 2 bases; nucleotides not matched to a gene: 3. CDR3 residues: CSVEDQTGTNEKLFF. As DNA, the CDR3 is TGCAGCGTTGAAGATCAGACAGGGACTAATGAAAAACTGTTTTTT.

This chain joins TRBV5-1 and TRBJ1-1; D is unclear. The germline gives CDR1 SGHRS, CDR2 YFSETQ. This CDR3 contains 14 residues. The germline V and J ends were trimmed by 2 bases and 1 base, with 9 bases remaining between them. Here the CDR3 DNA reads TGCGCCAGCAGCTTAGGACCGTCGAACACTGAAGCTTTCTTT. Protein: CASSLGPSNTEAFF.

V is TRBV28 and J is TRBJ2-3, with TRBD2 as a possible D gene (5 bases). The CDR3 spans 12 residues. V was cut by 6 bases and J by 5 bases, with 9 bases left in between. Germline CDR1 is MDHEN and CDR2 is SYDVKM. The CDR3 DNA is TGTGCCAGCAGCTTCCGGGGAGATACGCAGTATTTT. Translation: CASSFRGDTQYF.

CDR3 region: CATSRERGELAGELFF. CDR3 bases: TGTGCCACCAGCAGAGAAAGGGGAGAATTGGCCGGGGAGCTGTTTTTT. The chain links TRBV15 to TRBJ2-2; D is perhaps TRBD1 or TRBD2 (5 bases each). The CDR3 sequence is 16 residues long. The germline CDR1 and CDR2 sequences are LNHNV and YYDKDF (reference sequence). Trimming left V 0 bases short and J 6 bases short, with 14 bases between.

A single count supports this clone. One end of the junction fails to match germline, which may point to a read error. The J gene is TRBJ2-1, the V gene TRBV7-7; D is tentatively TRBD1 or TRBD2 (6 bases each). Germline V CDR1 and CDR2: SSHAT, FNYEAQ (reference sequence). The CDR3 totals 15 residues. This chain's CDR3 is CASSLRGASYNEQFF. The CDR3 DNA reads TGTGCTAGCAGCTTGAGGGGGGCCTCCTACAATGAGCAGTTCTTC.

This sequence joins TRBV5-1 and TRBJ1-1, with D uncertain. V lost 0 bases to trimming and J lost 3 bases, with 21 bases between them. The germline V gene has CDR1 SGHRS and CDR2 YFSETQ. The CDR3 has 18 amino acids. This CDR3 reads CASSLASPTRLFYTEAFF. For the CDR3, the DNA is TGCGCCAGCAGCTTGGCCTCCCCCACCCGGCTGTTCTACACTGAAGCTTTCTTT.

The chain combines TRBV7-2 with TRBJ2-7; D tentatively reads TRBD1 or TRBD2 (7 bases each). The germline V gene has CDR1 SGHTA and CDR2 FQGNSA. Deletions cut 5 bases from V and 2 bases from J, with 13 bases between. The CDR3 contains 14 residues. CDR3 bases: TGTGCCAGCAGCCGGGGAGGGGGCCCCTACGAGCAGTACTTC. Protein sequence: CASSRGGGPYEQYF.

This clone was seen just once. V gene TRBV4-3 combines with J gene TRBJ2-4; D is perhaps TRBD2 (5 bases). The V gene's germline CDR1 is LGHNA and CDR2 YSLEER. V gave up 5 bases and J gave up 7 bases, with 12 bases separating them. This CDR3 has 13 amino acids. CDR3 nucleotides: TGCGCCAGCAGCTTCTCAACGGGGAACATTCAGTACTTC. Translating it yields CASSFSTGNIQYF.

The CDR3 DNA sequence: TGTGCCAGCAGTCCCAGCGGGACAGGGGGCCCACTCGGCAATCAGCCCCAGCATTTT. Translating it yields CASSPSGTGGPLGNQPQHF. V gene TRBV28 combines with J gene TRBJ1-5; 12 bases are shared with TRBD1. Germline V CDR1 and CDR2: MDHEN, SYDVKM. V shed 5 bases and J 2 bases; nucleotides not matched to a gene: 13. CDR3 size: 19 residues. Using reference TRBV28 and TRBJ1-5 for the parts outside the CDR3, the full variable domain is DVKVTQSSRYLVKRTGEKVFLECVQDMDHENMFWYRQDPGLGLRLIYFSYDVKMKEKGDIPEGYSVSREKKERFSLILESASTNQTSMYLCASSPSGTGGPLGNQPQHFGDGTRLSIL.